These T cell receptor beta chains were read from a single sample in a study of vaccination and CD4 T cells after COVID-19. Antigens for these TCRs are unknown. TCRdb passed the PCR reads through MiXCR, listing each CDR3 protein once. The sample has more than 10,000 distinct CDR3 sequences; approximately 74% are singletons. The material sequenced was CD4+ T cells from blood, cultured in vitro. The receptors derive from a human donor who had recovered from COVID-19. Each CDR3 is given with its conserved first and last residue. A D gene is named only where the DNA matches it firmly. Some rows have no size entry. The others give once, few or many, or a class for an expanded clone.

clone size | J gene | V gene | D gene | CDR3 protein | CDR3 DNA
. | TRBJ1-2 | TRBV10-3 | TRBD1 | CAITKTGGDYGYTF | TGTGCCATCACCAAGACAGGGGGTGACTATGGCTACACCTTC
. | TRBJ1-1 | TRBV6-5 | TRBD1 | CASSYPPGQGATEAFF | TGTGCCAGCAGTTACCCACCGGGACAGGGGGCAACTGAAGCTTTCTTT
. | TRBJ1-1 | TRBV6-1 | . | CASGRGDAEAFF | TGTGCCAGCGGTAGGGGGGATGCTGAAGCTTTCTTT
. | TRBJ1-1 | TRBV7-9 | . | CASSRTQVNTEAFF | TGTGCCAGCAGTAGGACACAGGTGAACACTGAAGCTTTCTTT
once | TRBJ1-3 | TRBV19 | . | CASIPPRWTADTIYF | TGTGCCAGTATTCCCCCAAGGTGGACTGCGGACACCATATATTTT
. | TRBJ1-1 | TRBV5-1 | . | CASSLGYVVTEAFF | TGCGCCAGCAGCTTGGGTTATGTGGTAACTGAAGCTTTCTTT
. | TRBJ1-1 | TRBV10-3 | . | CAITQTGGREAFF | TGTGCCATCACCCAAACCGGGGGACGTGAAGCTTTCTTT
few | TRBJ1-6 | TRBV20-1 | . | CSARAEPGKSNSPLHF | TGCAGTGCTAGAGCTGAGCCAGGGAAAAGTAATTCACCCCTCCACTTT
. | TRBJ1-6 | TRBV25-1 | . | CASSEARGWTNSPLHF | TGTGCCAGCAGTGAGGCGCGAGGCTGGACAAATTCACCCCTCCACTTT
. | TRBJ2-3 | TRBV7-2 | TRBD2 | CVSSSGLATDTQYF | TGTGTCAGCAGCTCCGGACTAGCAACAGATACGCAGTATTTT
. | TRBJ2-5 | TRBV24-1 | . | CATSDPALPRETQYF | TGTGCCACCAGTGATCCGGCCCTCCCGAGAGAGACCCAGTACTTC
few | TRBJ1-3 | TRBV19 | TRBD1 | CASHPGGTGNTIYF | TGTGCCAGTCATCCAGGGGGCACCGGAAACACCATATATTTT
. | TRBJ2-7 | TRBV19 | TRBD1 | CASSNPGTGDYEQYF | TGTGCCAGTAGTAACCCCGGGACAGGGGACTACGAGCAGTACTTC
. | TRBJ2-7 | TRBV24-1 | . | CATSDFDRGEQYF | TGTGCCACCAGTGATTTTGATCGGGGCGAGCAGTACTTC
. | TRBJ1-6 | TRBV7-2 | . | CASSLDARGRSPLHF | TGTGCCAGCAGCTTAGATGCCAGGGGAAGGTCACCCCTCCACTTT
. | TRBJ1-5 | TRBV20-1 | . | CSAKNLIRTQRGQPQHF | TGCAGTGCCAAGAACCTTATCAGGACACAGAGGGGTCAGCCCCAGCATTTT
. | TRBJ1-1 | TRBV27 | . | CASTSAGSGNTEAFF | TGTGCCAGCACAAGCGCGGGGTCCGGGAACACTGAAGCTTTCTTT
. | TRBJ2-5 | TRBV7-7 | TRBD2 | CASSLASGITSKETQYF | TGTGCCAGCAGCTTGGCTAGCGGGATCACCTCTAAAGAGACCCAGTACTTC
. | TRBJ2-1 | TRBV20-1 | . | CSASGWDEQFF | TGCAGTGCTAGTGGCTGGGATGAGCAGTTCTTC
. | TRBJ1-5 | TRBV15 | . | CATSRAQGSNQPQHF | TGTGCCACCAGCAGAGCACAGGGAAGCAATCAGCCCCAGCATTTT
. | TRBJ2-7 | TRBV6-1 | . | CASILIPGLSGEQYF | TGTGCCAGCATCCTAATTCCGGGACTGTCGGGCGAGCAGTACTTC
. | TRBJ1-4 | TRBV29-1 | . | CSVLTDLGSSEKLFF | TGCAGCGTTCTCACCGACCTAGGAAGCTCCGAAAAACTGTTTTTT
. | TRBJ2-5 | TRBV10-1 | . | CASTYRYQETQYF | TGCGCCAGCACCTACAGGTACCAAGAGACCCAGTACTTC
. | TRBJ1-1 | TRBV20-1 | TRBD1 | CSALRDSLNTEAFF | TGCAGTGCCCTGAGGGACAGCCTGAACACTGAAGCTTTCTTT
. | TRBJ2-5 | TRBV6-4 | . | CASSDSSETQYF | TGTGCCAGCAGTGACTCGAGTGAGACCCAGTACTTC
few | TRBJ1-6 | TRBV27 | . | CASRSPTGRNSPLHF | TGTGCCAGCAGGTCTCCTACAGGGCGCAATTCACCCCTCCACTTT
. | TRBJ2-2 | TRBV5-4 | TRBD2 | CASSLLASGNTGELFF | TGTGCCAGCAGCTTGTTGGCTAGCGGAAACACCGGGGAGCTGTTTTTT
. | TRBJ2-7 | TRBV27 | TRBD1 | CASSLSPRQGLIYEQYF | TGTGCCAGCAGTTTATCGCCGAGACAGGGGCTTATCTACGAGCAGTACTTC
. | TRBJ2-6 | TRBV28 | . | CASSLFWGRGANVLTF | TGTGCCAGCAGTTTATTTTGGGGGCGTGGGGCCAACGTCCTGACTTTC
. | TRBJ1-6 | TRBV20-1 | . | CSARDSGNSPLHF | TGCAGTGCTAGAGATAGCGGAAATTCACCCCTCCACTTT
. | TRBJ2-5 | TRBV20-1 | . | CSAYRDTQETQYF | TGCAGTGCTTACCGGGACACCCAAGAGACCCAGTACTTC
. | TRBJ1-1 | TRBV4-2 | TRBD1 | CASSQTGDNTEAFF | TGTGCCAGCAGCCAGACAGGGGATAACACTGAAGCTTTCTTT
. | TRBJ2-1 | TRBV5-1 | TRBD2 | CASSPGTSGYSYNEQFF | TGCGCCAGCAGCCCCGGGACTAGCGGATACTCCTACAATGAGCAGTTCTTC
. | TRBJ1-3 | TRBV20-1 | . | CSAAYLNSGFSSGNTIYF | TGCAGTGCCGCATACCTCAACTCGGGATTCAGCTCTGGAAACACCATATATTTT
few | TRBJ2-7 | TRBV7-9 | . | CASLRTGSYEQYF | TGTGCCAGCCTTCGGACGGGGAGCTACGAGCAGTACTTC
. | TRBJ2-7 | TRBV7-9 | . | CASSLEGFGAREYF | TGTGCCAGCAGCTTAGAGGGTTTCGGGGCACGGGAGTACTTC
. | TRBJ2-1 | TRBV20-1 | TRBD2 | CSEQSGSVANEQFF | TGCAGTGAGCAAAGCGGGAGTGTAGCCAATGAGCAGTTCTTC